A selection of T cell receptor beta chains follows, all from one sample in a study of T cell responses to AZD1222 COVID-19 vaccine. TCRdb's table, derived via immunoSEQ multiplex PCR, lists solely in-frame clones and lacks some. The sample includes tens of thousands of clones, 90% of them seen just once. The sample in question was peripheral blood, obtained 28 days after the second AZD1222 dose. The receptors stem from an adult who received the AZD1222 COVID-19 vaccine. Both conserved end residues are part of each CDR3. The D gene is left open where the match is weak. A row's size may be missing; if present it is once, few, many or a size class.

J gene: TRBJ2-3; V gene: TRBV16; D gene: -; clone size: -; CDR3 protein: CASSLVGGLTDTQYF; CDR3 DNA: TGTGCCAGCAGCCTAGTTGGGGGACTCACAGATACGCAGTATTTT
J gene: TRBJ1-1; V gene: TRBV5-1; D gene: -; clone size: -; CDR3 protein: CASSLGGLNTEAFF; CDR3 DNA: TGCGCCAGCAGCTTGGGAGGTTTGAACACTGAAGCTTTCTTT
J gene: TRBJ2-2; V gene: TRBV10-3; D gene: TRBD2; clone size: -; CDR3 protein: CAISVSGGTLSGELFF; CDR3 DNA: TGTGCCATCAGTGTTAGCGGGGGGACCCTATCCGGGGAGCTGTTTTTT
J gene: TRBJ1-5; V gene: TRBV4-3; D gene: -; clone size: -; CDR3 protein: CASSQEGVGNQPQHF; CDR3 DNA: TGCGCCAGCAGCCAAGAGGGGGTGGGCAATCAGCCCCAGCATTTT
J gene: TRBJ2-1; V gene: TRBV12-3/TRBV12-4; D gene: TRBD1; clone size: -; CDR3 protein: CASSYRTGEQFF; CDR3 DNA: TGTGCCAGCAGTTATCGGACAGGGGAGCAGTTCTTC
J gene: TRBJ1-5; V gene: TRBV19; D gene: -; clone size: -; CDR3 protein: CASSIEGSRNQPQHF; CDR3 DNA: TGTGCCAGTAGTATAGAAGGTTCGCGCAATCAGCCCCAGCATTTT
J gene: TRBJ1-3; V gene: TRBV21-1; D gene: -; clone size: once; CDR3 protein: CASSKAPGRGNTIYF; CDR3 DNA: TGTGCCAGCAGCAAAGCCCCAGGGCGAGGAAACACCATATATTTT
J gene: TRBJ1-2; V gene: TRBV12-3/TRBV12-4; D gene: -; clone size: -; CDR3 protein: CASSPTDIYGYTF; CDR3 DNA: TGTGCCAGCAGTCCGACAGATATCTATGGCTACACCTTC
J gene: TRBJ1-2; V gene: TRBV27; D gene: TRBD1; clone size: -; CDR3 protein: CASSFLGQGAYTF; CDR3 DNA: TGTGCCAGCAGTTTTCTGGGACAGGGAGCCTACACCTTC
J gene: TRBJ1-1; V gene: TRBV11-2; D gene: -; clone size: once; CDR3 protein: CASSLARTENTEAFF; CDR3 DNA: TGTGCCAGCAGCTTAGCCCGGACAGAGAACACTGAAGCTTTCTTT
J gene: TRBJ1-6; V gene: TRBV7-3; D gene: TRBD1; clone size: -; CDR3 protein: CASSSTGVRNSPLHF; CDR3 DNA: TGTGCCAGCAGCTCAACAGGGGTTCGCAATTCACCCCTCCACTTT
J gene: TRBJ1-3; V gene: TRBV7-2; D gene: -; clone size: -; CDR3 protein: CASSLEGHSGNTIYF; CDR3 DNA: TGTGCCAGCAGCTTAGAGGGTCACTCTGGAAACACCATATATTTT
J gene: TRBJ1-4; V gene: TRBV5-4; D gene: TRBD1; clone size: -; CDR3 protein: CASSRGQGDEKLFF; CDR3 DNA: TGTGCCAGCAGCCGGGGACAGGGTGATGAAAAACTGTTTTTT